The rows below give T cell receptor beta chains drawn from one sample of a study of blood T cell repertoires in COVID-19. Repertoires were generated with immunoSEQ multiplex PCR, while TCRdb's copy carries only in-frame clones and drops some. The table shows under 150,000 clones, with about 80% occurring only once. The sequencing sample was made of PBMCs or T cells enriched from blood (not recorded which). These receptors were obtained from a man in his forties or fifties in a cohort exposed to, infected with or recovered from COVID-19 (not recorded which). CDR3s include the opening cysteine and the closing phenylalanine or tryptophan. Fields, in order: D gene, J gene, clone size, V gene, CDR3 DNA, CDR3 protein. A D gene is named only where the DNA matches it firmly. For some rows the clone size is stated as once, few or many, or as a class when expanded; others skip it.

D: TRBD1; J: TRBJ2-7; size: -; V: TRBV6-5; DNA: TGTGCCAGCAGCTCCGCCGGGACAGGTACCTACGAGCAGTACTTC; CDR3: CASSSAGTGTYEQYF
D: TRBD2; J: TRBJ2-7; size: -; V: TRBV18; DNA: TGTGCCAGCTCACCAAGGTCTAGCGGGGGTGTGGTCTACGAGCAGTACTTC; CDR3: CASSPRSSGGVVYEQYF
D: -; J: TRBJ1-1; size: once; V: TRBV7-2; DNA: TGTGCCAGCAGCTTTTCGCGAGGGTTGAGGTCTGAAGCTTTCTTT; CDR3: CASSFSRGLRSEAFF
D: -; J: TRBJ1-5; size: -; V: TRBV27; DNA: TGTGCCAGCCTTCAATGTCTGTTGAGGCCCCAGCATTTT; CDR3: CASLQCLLRPQHF
D: -; J: TRBJ2-1; size: -; V: TRBV5-4; DNA: TGTGCCAGCAGCTTGGTTGTTAGCAATGAGCAGTTCTTC; CDR3: CASSLVVSNEQFF
D: TRBD2; J: TRBJ2-5; size: once; V: TRBV5-1; DNA: TGCGCCAGCAGTCCCCGTCCGGGGGGGCCGGAGACCCAGTACTTC; CDR3: CASSPRPGGPETQYF
D: -; J: TRBJ2-4; size: -; V: TRBV3-1/TRBV3-2; DNA: TGTGCCAGCAGCCCCGACCTGGGCCTAGCCAAAAACATTCAGTACTTC; CDR3: CASSPDLGLAKNIQYF
D: -; J: TRBJ1-5; size: -; V: TRBV27; DNA: TGTGCCAGCAGCGGACCGGGGGAGCCCCAGCATTTT; CDR3: CASSGPGEPQHF
D: -; J: TRBJ1-5; size: once; V: TRBV29-1; DNA: TGCAGCGCCCTAGGGGCCGGCAATCAGCCCCAGCATTTT; CDR3: CSALGAGNQPQHF
D: TRBD2; J: TRBJ2-1; size: once; V: TRBV29-1; DNA: TGCAGCGTTGACGGCCTAGCGGGGAATGAGCAGTTCTTC; CDR3: CSVDGLAGNEQFF
D: -; J: TRBJ2-2; size: -; V: TRBV15; DNA: TGTGCCACCAGCCAGGGGCAGACGAACACCGGGGAGCTGTTTTTT; CDR3: CATSQGQTNTGELFF
D: -; J: TRBJ1-1; size: -; V: TRBV7-9; DNA: TGTGCCAGCAGCCAAGGGGTTGTTGAAGCTTTCTTT; CDR3: CASSQGVVEAFF
D: -; J: TRBJ2-7; size: few; V: TRBV30; DNA: TGTGCCTGGAGTGGAGGGATGTTCAACGAGCAGTACTTC; CDR3: CAWSGGMFNEQYF
D: -; J: TRBJ1-1; size: few; V: TRBV7-8; DNA: TGTGCCAGCAGCTTATCTTCGGGTTACACTGAAGCTTTCTTT; CDR3: CASSLSSGYTEAFF
D: -; J: TRBJ1-2; size: -; V: TRBV7-8; DNA: TGTGCCAGCAGCGCCCAGGACTACTATGGCTACACCTTC; CDR3: CASSAQDYYGYTF
D: -; J: TRBJ2-7; size: once; V: TRBV7-6; DNA: TGTGCCAGCAGCCTCAATGGTGAGGTTTCCTACGAGCAGTACTTC; CDR3: CASSLNGEVSYEQYF
D: -; J: TRBJ2-1; size: once; V: TRBV7-5; DNA: TGTGTCAGAAGCCCCTCAGGACAGGGGAAATGGTTCAATGAGCAGTTCTTC; CDR3: CVRSPSGQGKWFNEQFF
D: -; J: TRBJ2-1; size: -; V: TRBV2; DNA: TGTGCCAGCAGACCTCAGGGCAATGAGCAGTTCTTC; CDR3: CASRPQGNEQFF
D: TRBD1; J: TRBJ2-1; size: -; V: TRBV18; DNA: TGTGCCAGCTCCCAAAAACGGGACAGGGGAGTCAATGAGCAGTTCTTC; CDR3: CASSQKRDRGVNEQFF
D: TRBD2; J: TRBJ2-1; size: -; V: TRBV19; DNA: TGTGCCAGTAGTACCATATCAGCGGGGGGGCGCGAGCAGTTCTTC; CDR3: CASSTISAGGREQFF
D: -; J: TRBJ1-2; size: -; V: TRBV28; DNA: TGTGCCATTGGAGCAGGGAATGGCTACACCTTC; CDR3: CAIGAGNGYTF
D: -; J: TRBJ1-2; size: -; V: TRBV11-2; DNA: TGTGCCAGCAGCTTAGAAGTGGGCCCTGGCTACACCTTC; CDR3: CASSLEVGPGYTF
D: TRBD2; J: TRBJ2-1; size: few; V: TRBV29-1; DNA: TGCAGCGTTGAATACCCTACTAGCGGGGCGAGGAATGAGCAGTTCTTC; CDR3: CSVEYPTSGARNEQFF
D: -; J: TRBJ2-7; size: -; V: TRBV7-9; DNA: TGTGCCAGCAGCCCGAGCTCCTACGAGCAGTACTTC; CDR3: CASSPSSYEQYF
D: -; J: TRBJ1-2; size: -; V: TRBV27; DNA: TGTGCCAGCAGTTTAGGGACGGGGGTCGGCTACACCTTC; CDR3: CASSLGTGVGYTF
D: TRBD1; J: TRBJ1-4; size: -; V: TRBV11-2; DNA: TGTGCCAGCAGCACCCAGGGGGCTTTTGGGGAAAAACTGTTTTTT; CDR3: CASSTQGAFGEKLFF
D: TRBD2; J: TRBJ2-1; size: -; V: TRBV5-5; DNA: TGTGCCAGCAGCCCGGGACTAGCGGGAGGCCCGTACAATGAGCAGTTCTTC; CDR3: CASSPGLAGGPYNEQFF
D: TRBD2; J: TRBJ2-2; size: -; V: TRBV3-1/TRBV3-2; DNA: TGTGCCAGCAGCCAGCCCTTTACTAGCGGCCCCACCGGGGAGCTGTTTTTT; CDR3: CASSQPFTSGPTGELFF
D: TRBD1; J: TRBJ2-5; size: -; V: TRBV5-1; DNA: TGCGCCAGCAGCCGGAACGGACAGGGGGCAGGGGAGACCCAGTACTTC; CDR3: CASSRNGQGAGETQYF
D: -; J: TRBJ2-7; size: -; V: TRBV7-2; DNA: TGTGCCAGCAGCCCGGAGCTACTCCCCTACGAGCAGTACTTC; CDR3: CASSPELLPYEQYF
D: -; J: TRBJ2-3; size: few; V: TRBV5-1; DNA: TGCGCCAGCAGCTATTCAGGGTACACAGATACGCAGTATTTT; CDR3: CASSYSGYTDTQYF
D: TRBD2; J: TRBJ2-3; size: few; V: TRBV9; DNA: TGTGCCAGCAGCGGACTAGCGGGGGATCGGGGTACGCAGTATTTT; CDR3: CASSGLAGDRGTQYF